The 5 T cell receptor beta chains below come from one sample, sequenced in a study of shared clonotypes between healthy human individuals. TCRdb keeps only in-frame clones here, not all; method: immunoSEQ multiplex PCR. The sample shows about 120,000 clones, about 63% of them seen only once. What was sequenced was memory CD8+ T cells sorted from blood. Documented subset: CD45RO+ cells pooled with CCR7-negative TemRA cells. These TCRs come from a woman aged 25 to 45 in good health.

CDR3 sequence: CAISEGGFRQPQHF. The CDR3 DNA is TGTGCCATCAGTGAGGGTGGTTTTCGGCAGCCCCAGCATTTT. This sequence joins TRBV10-3 and TRBJ1-5; D remains unclear. Germline V gene data show CDR1 as ENHRY and CDR2 as SYGVKD. This CDR3 comprises 14 residues. V lost 2 bases and J lost 7, with 12 bases in between.

This chain uses TRBV11-3 with TRBJ1-1; D gene ambiguous. This CDR3 has 13 residues. The V gene lost 3 bases and the J gene lost 4 bases, with 9 bases spanning the gap. Germline V lookup: CDR1 SGHNT, CDR2 YENEEA. The CDR3 nucleotides read TGTGCCAGCAGCTTCAGCTGGGGCACTGAAGCTTTCTTT. This translates into CASSFSWGTEAFF.

There are a few counts of this clone. This rearrangement joins TRBV28 to TRBJ2-3, with 9 nucleotides matching TRBD2. V trimming: 4 bases; J trimming: 3 bases; junction bases outside the gene matches: 2. The germline V gene has CDR1 MDHEN and CDR2 SYDVKM. This CDR3 is built from 14 residues. In DNA, the CDR3 is TGTGCCAGCAGTTCCGGACTAGCGACAGATACGCAGTATTTT. It codes for CASSSGLATDTQYF.

The chain couples TRBV10-3 to TRBJ1-2; D not certain. The germline gives CDR1 ENHRY, CDR2 SYGVKD. Trimming shortened V by 0 bases and J by 8 bases, and 22 bases separated the two germline ends. CDR3 size: 17 residues. This CDR3 is CAISESGVSVVPYGYTF. The CDR3 DNA is TGTGCCATCAGTGAGTCGGGCGTATCGGTCGTACCGTACGGCTACACCTTC.

The chain joins TRBV5-1 to TRBJ1-4; TRBD1 matches 8 bases. The CDR3 extends over 16 amino acids. V dropped 4 bases and J dropped 5; count of bases not matched to a gene: 10. CDR1 and CDR2 (germline): SGHRS, YFSETQ. CDR3 in DNA: TGCGCCAGCAGCCTGACAGGGGACCATTCCAATGAAAAACTGTTTTTT. It is translated as CASSLTGDHSNEKLFF.